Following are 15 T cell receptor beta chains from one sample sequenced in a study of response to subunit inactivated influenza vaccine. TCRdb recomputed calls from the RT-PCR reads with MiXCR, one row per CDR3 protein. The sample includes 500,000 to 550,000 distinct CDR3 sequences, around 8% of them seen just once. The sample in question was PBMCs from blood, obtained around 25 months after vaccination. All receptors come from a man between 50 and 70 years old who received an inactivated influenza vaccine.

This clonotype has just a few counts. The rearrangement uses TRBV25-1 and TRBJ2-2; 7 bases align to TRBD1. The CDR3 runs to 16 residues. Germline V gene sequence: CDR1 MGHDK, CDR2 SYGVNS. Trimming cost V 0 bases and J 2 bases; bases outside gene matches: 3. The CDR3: CASSEYGQDNTGELFF. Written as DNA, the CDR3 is TGTGCCAGCAGTGAATACGGACAGGACAACACCGGGGAGCTGTTTTTT.

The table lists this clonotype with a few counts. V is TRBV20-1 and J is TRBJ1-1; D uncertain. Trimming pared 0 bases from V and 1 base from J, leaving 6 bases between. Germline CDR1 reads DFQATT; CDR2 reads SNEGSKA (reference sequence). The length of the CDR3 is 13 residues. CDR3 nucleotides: TGCAGTGCTAGAGATGTGGGGAACACTGAAGCTTTCTTT. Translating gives CSARDVGNTEAFF.

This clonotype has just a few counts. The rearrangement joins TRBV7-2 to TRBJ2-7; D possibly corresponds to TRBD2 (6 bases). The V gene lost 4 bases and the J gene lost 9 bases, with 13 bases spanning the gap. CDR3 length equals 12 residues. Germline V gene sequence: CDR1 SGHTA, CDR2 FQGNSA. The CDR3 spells CASSSGSLGQYF. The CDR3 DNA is TGTGCCAGCAGCTCCGGGAGTCTGGGGCAGTACTTC.

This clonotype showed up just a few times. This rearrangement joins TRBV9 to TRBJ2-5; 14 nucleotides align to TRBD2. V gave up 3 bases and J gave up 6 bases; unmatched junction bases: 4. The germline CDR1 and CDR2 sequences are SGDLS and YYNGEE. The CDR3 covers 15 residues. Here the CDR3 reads CASSGLAGGPKTQYF. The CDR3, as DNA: TGTGCCAGCAGCGGACTAGCGGGAGGGCCAAAGACCCAGTACTTC.

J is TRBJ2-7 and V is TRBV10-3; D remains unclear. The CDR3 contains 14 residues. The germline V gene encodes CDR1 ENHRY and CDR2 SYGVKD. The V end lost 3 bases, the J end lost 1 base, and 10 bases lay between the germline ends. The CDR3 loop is CAISDWTDSYEQYF. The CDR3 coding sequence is TGTGCCATCAGTGATTGGACGGATTCCTACGAGCAGTACTTC.

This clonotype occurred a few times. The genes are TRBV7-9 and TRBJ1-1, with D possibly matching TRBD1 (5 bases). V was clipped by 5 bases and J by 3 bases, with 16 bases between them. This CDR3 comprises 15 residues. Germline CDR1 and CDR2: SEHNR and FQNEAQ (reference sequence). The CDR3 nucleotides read TGTGCCAGCAGCCCCCAAGGGGATCTTTACACTGAAGCTTTCTTT. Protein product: CASSPQGDLYTEAFF.

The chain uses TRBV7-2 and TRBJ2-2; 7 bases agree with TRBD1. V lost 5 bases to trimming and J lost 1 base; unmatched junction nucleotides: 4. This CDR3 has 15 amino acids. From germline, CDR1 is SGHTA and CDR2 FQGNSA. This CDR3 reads CASSPGQMNTGELFF. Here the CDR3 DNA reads TGTGCCAGCAGCCCGGGACAGATGAACACCGGGGAGCTGTTTTTT. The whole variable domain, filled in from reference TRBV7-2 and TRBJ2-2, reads GAGVSQSPSNKVTEKGKDVELRCDPISGHTALYWYRQSLGQGLEFLIYFQGNSAPDKSGLPSDRFSAERTGGSVSTLTIQRTQQEDSAVYLCASSPGQMNTGELFFGEGSRLTVL.

Written as DNA, the CDR3 is TGTGCCAGCAGTCCGGTACAGGGGGCCCGGGGCGAGCAGTACTTC. Translated, it gives CASSPVQGARGEQYF. The chain employs TRBV12-3 or TRBV12-4 and TRBJ2-7; 9 nucleotides align to TRBD1. The CDR3 is 15 amino acids. Trimming removed 5 bases from V and 6 bases from J; junction bases left unmatched: 11.

The DNA for the CDR3 is TGTGCCAGCAGTAGCCTCATACAGGACCCGTCGAACAATGAGCAGTTCTTC. It yields the protein CASSSLIQDPSNNEQFF. The chain joins TRBV2 to TRBJ2-1, with a possible D match to TRBD1 (5 bases). The CDR3 totals 17 residues. The germline V gene has CDR1 SNHLY and CDR2 FYNNEI. V was trimmed by 5 bases and J by 5 bases, leaving 22 bases between them.

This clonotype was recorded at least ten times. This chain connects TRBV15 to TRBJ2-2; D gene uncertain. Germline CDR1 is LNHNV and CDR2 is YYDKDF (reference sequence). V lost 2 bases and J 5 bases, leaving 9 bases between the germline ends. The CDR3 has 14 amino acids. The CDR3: CATSRPGRTGELFF. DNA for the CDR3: TGTGCCACCAGCAGACCCGGTCGGACCGGGGAGCTGTTTTTT.

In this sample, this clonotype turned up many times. This CDR3 is CASSFGGVNTEAFF. CDR3 in DNA: TGTGCCAGCAGTTTTGGTGGGGTGAACACTGAAGCTTTCTTT. V usage is TRBV12-3 or TRBV12-4 and J usage is TRBJ1-1; D is ambiguous. V dropped 3 bases and J dropped 0 bases, with 8 bases sitting between them. The CDR3 contains 14 residues.

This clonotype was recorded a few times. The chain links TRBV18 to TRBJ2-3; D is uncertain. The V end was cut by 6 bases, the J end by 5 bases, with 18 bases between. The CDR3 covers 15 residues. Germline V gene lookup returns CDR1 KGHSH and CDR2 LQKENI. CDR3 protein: CASSLERSGKDTQYF. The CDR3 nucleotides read TGTGCCAGCTCCCTCGAGAGGTCCGGTAAAGATACGCAGTATTTT. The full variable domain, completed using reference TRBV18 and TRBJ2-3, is NAGVMQNPRHLVRRRGQEARLRCSPMKGHSHVYWYRQLPEEGLKFMVYLQKENIIDESGMPKERFSAEFPKEGPSILRIQQVVRGDSAAYFCASSLERSGKDTQYFGPGTRLTVL.

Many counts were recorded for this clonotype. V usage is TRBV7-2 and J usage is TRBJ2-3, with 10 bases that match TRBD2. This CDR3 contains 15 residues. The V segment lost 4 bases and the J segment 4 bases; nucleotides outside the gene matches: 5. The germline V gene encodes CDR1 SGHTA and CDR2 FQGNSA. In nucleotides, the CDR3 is TGTGCCAGCAGCTATAGCGGGGGGATCTCAGATACGCAGTATTTT. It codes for CASSYSGGISDTQYF.

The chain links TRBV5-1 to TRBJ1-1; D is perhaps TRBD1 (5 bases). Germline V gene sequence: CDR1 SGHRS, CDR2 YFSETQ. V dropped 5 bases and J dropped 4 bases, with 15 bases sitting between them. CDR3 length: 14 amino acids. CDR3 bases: TGCGCCAGCAGTTTAACTCAGGGAGCCACTGAAGCTTTCTTT. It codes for CASSLTQGATEAFF.

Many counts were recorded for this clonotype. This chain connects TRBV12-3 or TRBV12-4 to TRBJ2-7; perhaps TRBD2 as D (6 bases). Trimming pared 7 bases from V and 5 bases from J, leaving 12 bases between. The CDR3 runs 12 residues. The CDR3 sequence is CASIWGGNEQYF. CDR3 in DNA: TGTGCCAGCATTTGGGGAGGAAACGAGCAGTACTTC.